The present T cell receptor (beta chain) was sequenced within a study of blood T cell repertoires in COVID-19. Study-wide context: The United States, Italy and Spain provided the acute and convalescent COVID-19 samples. T cells, B-cell-depleted T cells, or PBMCs provided the cDNA or gDNA that served as material.

This CDR3 has 16 amino acids. After removal of 5 bases from V and 1 base from J, the junction contained 7 bases not matched to a gene. Germline V gene lookup returns CDR1 LNHDA and CDR2 SQIVND (reference sequence). Under the authors' procedure: Reference gene primer amplification gave estimated nucleated cell counts. Libraries were prepared by immunoSEQ multiplex PCR; TCRdb keeps only in-frame clonotypes and omits some of them. D and trimming were read from the DNA, whereas the V and J calls and clone size are those reported in that table. The sample includes fewer than 85,000 clones, roughly 85% of them seen just once.

The chain employs TRBV19 and TRBJ2-3, with 9 bases lining up with TRBD1. The receptor's source is a man in his 60s with active or convalescent COVID-19. Sequenced sample: peripheral blood. CDR3 loop: CASSSHRDRGTDTQYF. CDR3 DNA: TGTGCCAGTAGTTCGCACCGGGACAGGGGCACAGATACGCAGTATTTT.